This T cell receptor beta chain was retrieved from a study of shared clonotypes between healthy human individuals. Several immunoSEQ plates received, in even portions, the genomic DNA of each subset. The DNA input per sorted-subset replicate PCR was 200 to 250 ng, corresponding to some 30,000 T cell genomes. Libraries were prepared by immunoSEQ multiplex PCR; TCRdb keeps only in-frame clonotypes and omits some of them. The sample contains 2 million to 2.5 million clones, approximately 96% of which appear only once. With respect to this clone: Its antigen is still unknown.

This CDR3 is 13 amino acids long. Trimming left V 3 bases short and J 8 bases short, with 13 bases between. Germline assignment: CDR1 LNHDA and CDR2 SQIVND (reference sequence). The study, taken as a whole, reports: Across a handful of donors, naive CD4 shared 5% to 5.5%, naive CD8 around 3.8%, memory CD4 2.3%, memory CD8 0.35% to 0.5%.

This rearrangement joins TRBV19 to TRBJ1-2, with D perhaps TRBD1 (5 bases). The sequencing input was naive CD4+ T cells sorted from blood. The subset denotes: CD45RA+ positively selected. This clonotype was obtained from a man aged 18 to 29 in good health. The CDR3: CASSMGPGAGYTF. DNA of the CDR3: TGTGCCAGTAGTATGGGACCTGGCGCGGGCTACACCTTC.